The TCR beta chain described here comes from a study of T cells in women clearing cervical HPV infection. As for this clone: Its antigen is not known. The read ends 3 residues shy of where the CDR3 ends; the end is completed using the germline J gene.

Profiled with immunoSEQ multiplex PCR; TCRdb holds only in-frame clones, not every one. Its table lists about 24,000 clones. Overall study results and limits: Each sample's T-cell count was unknown, possibly confounding richness.

Trimming removed 3 bases from V and 5 bases from J, with 16 bases in between. Germline assignment: CDR1 SNHLY and CDR2 FYNNEI. The CDR3 is made up of 15 amino acids. The sample consisted of blood buffy coat. The chain recombines TRBV2 with TRBJ1-2; weak D call: TRBD1 (5 bases). The TCR originated in a woman aged 18-70 years with a cervical HPV16 infection that either progressed to CIN3+ or cleared (not recorded which). CDR3 bases read: TGTGCCAGCAGTGATGGTTCAGGGTTATGGTATGGC. Protein product: CASSDGSGLWYG. The CDR3 in its entirety is CASSDGSGLWYGYTF.